The present T cell receptor (beta chain) was sequenced within a study of cytomegalovirus exposure and HLA in healthy donors. V gave up 6 bases and J gave up 3 bases, with 17 bases separating them. Germline CDR1 SGHVS, CDR2 FQNEAQ. The CDR3 is 16 residues long. The PCR used 60 Vbeta and 13 Jbeta primers. Measured with immunoSEQ multiplex PCR; TCRdb has only the in-frame clones, and not every one. The repertoire has roughly 200,000 clones, roughly 68% of them found once; the top ten carry 2% to 3%. This TCR came from a man aged 35-49 years in good health and CMV-seropositive. Sequencing was done on a sample of PBMCs. The chain combines TRBV7-8 with TRBJ2-2; maybe TRBD1 (7 bases). The CDR3 DNA reads TGTGCCAGCAGTCCGTACCCCAGGGGGGACACCGGGGAGCTGTTTTTT. It encodes CASSPYPRGDTGELFF.